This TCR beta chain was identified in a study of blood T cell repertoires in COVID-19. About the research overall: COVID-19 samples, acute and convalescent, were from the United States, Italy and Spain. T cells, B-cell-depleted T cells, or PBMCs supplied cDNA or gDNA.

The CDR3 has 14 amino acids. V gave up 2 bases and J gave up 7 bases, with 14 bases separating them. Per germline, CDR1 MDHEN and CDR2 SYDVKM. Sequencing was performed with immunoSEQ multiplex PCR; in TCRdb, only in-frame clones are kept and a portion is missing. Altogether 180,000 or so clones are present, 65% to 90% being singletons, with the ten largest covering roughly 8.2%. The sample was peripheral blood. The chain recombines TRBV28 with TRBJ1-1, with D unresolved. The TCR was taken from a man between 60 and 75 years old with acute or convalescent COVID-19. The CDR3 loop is CASSLIGSSGEAFF. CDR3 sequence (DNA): TGTGCCAGCAGTTTAATCGGGAGTTCGGGTGAAGCTTTCTTT.